This TCR beta chain was profiled in a study of OX40 agonist ivuxolimab in advanced cancers. As for the study in general: The diagnoses of dose-escalation patients were hepatocellular carcinoma, melanoma, renal cell or head and neck cancer.

The CDR3 extends over 16 amino acids. Germline CDR1 SGHNT, CDR2 YYREEE (reference sequence). Trimming pared 4 bases from V and 5 bases from J, leaving 20 bases between. Comment on this clone: The antigen is undetermined.

Sequencing was performed with immunoSEQ multiplex PCR; in TCRdb, only in-frame clones are kept and a portion is missing. The sample includes about 58,000 clones, roughly 86% of them seen just once. Study conclusions and caveats: The mean number of expanded clones was higher in CD8+ T cells than in CD4+.

This clonotype was sampled from an adult with an advanced solid tumor such as melanoma, head and neck, liver or kidney cancer. The starting material was CD4+ or CD8+ T cells sorted from blood, obtained in a trial of the OX40 agonist ivuxolimab. The chain joins TRBV5-4 to TRBJ2-3, with D perhaps matching TRBD2 (5 bases). CDR3: CASSPGFVMEIDTQYF. In DNA form, the CDR3 reads TGTGCCAGCAGCCCGGGATTTGTGATGGAGATAGATACGCAGTATTTT.